The present T cell receptor beta chain was sequenced within a study of response to subunit inactivated influenza vaccine. Study-level findings and limits: Only a handful of new T cells, the authors suggested, are recruited with each seasonal influenza vaccination.

This clonotype was observed many times. Its antigen is unknown. V lost 0 bases to trimming and J lost 7 bases, with 7 bases between them. CDR1 and CDR2 from the germline V gene are SEHNR and FQNEAQ (reference sequence). This CDR3 is 13 amino acids long. TCRdb ran MiXCR on the RT-PCR reads and lists one entry per CDR3 protein. The profile covers about 520,000 distinct CDR3 sequences, with more than 7% appearing a single time and under 15% taken by the ten largest. The TCR was taken from a man aged 50-75 years who received an inactivated influenza vaccine. V usage is TRBV7-9 and J usage is TRBJ1-5; weak D call: TRBD1 (5 bases). This sample comprised PBMCs from blood, obtained around 25 months after vaccination. CDR3 amino acids: CASSLAGQQPQHF. The DNA of the CDR3 is TGTGCCAGCAGCTTAGCGGGGCAACAGCCCCAGCATTTT.